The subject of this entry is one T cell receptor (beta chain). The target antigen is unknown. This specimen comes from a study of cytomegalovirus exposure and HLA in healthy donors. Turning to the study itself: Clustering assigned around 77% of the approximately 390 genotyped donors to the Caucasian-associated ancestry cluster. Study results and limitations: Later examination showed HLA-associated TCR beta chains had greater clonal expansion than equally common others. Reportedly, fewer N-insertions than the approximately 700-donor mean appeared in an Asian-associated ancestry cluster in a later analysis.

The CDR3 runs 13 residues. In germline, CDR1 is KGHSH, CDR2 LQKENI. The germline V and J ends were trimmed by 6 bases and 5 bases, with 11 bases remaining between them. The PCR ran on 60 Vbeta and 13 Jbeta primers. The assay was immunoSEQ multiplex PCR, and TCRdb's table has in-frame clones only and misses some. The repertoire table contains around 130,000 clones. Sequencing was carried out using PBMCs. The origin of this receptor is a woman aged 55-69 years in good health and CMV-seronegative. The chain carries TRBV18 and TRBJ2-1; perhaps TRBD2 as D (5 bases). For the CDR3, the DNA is TGTGCCAGCTCCTCTATGGGAGACAATGAGCAGTTCTTC. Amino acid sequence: CASSSMGDNEQFF.